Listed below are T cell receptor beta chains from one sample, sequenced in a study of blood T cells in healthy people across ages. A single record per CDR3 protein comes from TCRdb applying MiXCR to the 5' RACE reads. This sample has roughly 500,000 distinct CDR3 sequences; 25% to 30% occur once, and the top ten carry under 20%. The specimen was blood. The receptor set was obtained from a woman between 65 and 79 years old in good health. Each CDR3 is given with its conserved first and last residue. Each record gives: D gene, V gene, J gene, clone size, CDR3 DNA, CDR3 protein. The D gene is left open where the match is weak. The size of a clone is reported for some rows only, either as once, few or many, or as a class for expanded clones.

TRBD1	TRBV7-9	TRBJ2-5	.	TGTGCCAGCAGCTTTGAGACAGGGGAAGAGACCCAGTACTTC	CASSFETGEETQYF
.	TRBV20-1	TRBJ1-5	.	TGCAGTGCTAGTGCAGGTCTAAGCAATCAGCCCCAGCATTTT	CSASAGLSNQPQHF
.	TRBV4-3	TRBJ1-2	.	TGCGCCAGCAGCCAAGATATAGACCGAACCTCAAACTATGGCTACACCTTC	CASSQDIDRTSNYGYTF
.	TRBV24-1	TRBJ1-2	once	TGTGCCACCAGTGATTTGAGCCTAGACGGACGCTACACCTTC	CATSDLSLDGRYTF
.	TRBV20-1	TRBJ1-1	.	TGCAGTGCTACTACCCGGGAGGGTAGGAACACTGAAGCTTTCTTT	CSATTREGRNTEAFF
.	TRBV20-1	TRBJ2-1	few	TGCAGTGCTAGAAAACCGGGACCTAGCTCCTACAATGAGCAGTTCTTC	CSARKPGPSSYNEQFF
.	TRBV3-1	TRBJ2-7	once	TGTGCCAGCAGCCAAGATATACGTAGAGGACAGAACTACGAGCAGTACTTC	CASSQDIRRGQNYEQYF
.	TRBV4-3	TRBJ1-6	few	TGCGCCAGCACCAACCACGTGGCAGGGGAGTATAGGCCCCTCCACTTT	CASTNHVAGEYRPLHF
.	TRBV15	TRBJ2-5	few	TGTGCCACCAGCACCCGGGCCAGGGAGACCCAGTACTTC	CATSTRARETQYF
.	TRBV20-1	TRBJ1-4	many	TGCAGTGCTAATTCAGGGCCCGACAATGAAAAACTGTTTTTT	CSANSGPDNEKLFF
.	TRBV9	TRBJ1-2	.	TGTGCCAGCAGCGTAGCAGCTTCAACAGCTAACTATGGCTACACCTTC	CASSVAASTANYGYTF
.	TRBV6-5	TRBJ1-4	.	TGTGCCAGCAGTTACGGGGCAGGGATCGAAGAGAAACTGTTTTTT	CASSYGAGIEEKLFF
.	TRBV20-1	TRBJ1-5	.	TGCAGTGCTAGAGTGGGAAGTAGCAATCAGCCCCAGCATTTT	CSARVGSSNQPQHF
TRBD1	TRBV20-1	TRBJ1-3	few	TGCAGTGCTCCGGTGACAGGGGGGAATGGAAACACCATATATTTT	CSAPVTGGNGNTIYF
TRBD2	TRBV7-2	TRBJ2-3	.	TGTGCCAGCAGCGGCGATAGCGGGGGGGCCGGTTATACAGATACACAGTATTTT	CASSGDSGGAGYTDTQYF
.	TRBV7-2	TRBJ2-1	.	TGTGCCAGCAGCTTACTGTTGAATGAGCAGTTCTTC	CASSLLLNEQFF
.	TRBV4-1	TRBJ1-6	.	TGCGCCAGCAGCCAAGATCTATGGCGGAATTCACCCCTCCACTTT	CASSQDLWRNSPLHF
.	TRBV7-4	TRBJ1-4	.	TGTGCCAGCAGCCCCACCGGCAGGGATACTAATGAAAAACTGTTTTTT	CASSPTGRDTNEKLFF
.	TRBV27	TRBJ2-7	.	TGTGCCAGCAGTTTGTCGCCAGTAACCGAGCAGTACTTC	CASSLSPVTEQYF
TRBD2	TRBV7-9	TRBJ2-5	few	TGTGCCAGCAGCTTAGGCCAGGACGGGAGGCAGTACTTC	CASSLGQDGRQYF
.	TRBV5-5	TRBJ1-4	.	TGTGCCAGCAGTTCGACGGGAGCTAATGAAAAACTGTTTTTT	CASSSTGANEKLFF
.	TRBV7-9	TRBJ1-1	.	TGTGCCAGCAGCCAATCCCAGGGAGTGGACACTGAAGCTTTCTTT	CASSQSQGVDTEAFF
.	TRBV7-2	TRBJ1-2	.	TGTGCCAGCAGCTTAGGGTGGGCCGGGGTCGACTATGGCTACACCTTC	CASSLGWAGVDYGYTF
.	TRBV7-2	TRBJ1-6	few	TGTGCCAGCAGCCCCGATCCAGGGGCCTTCTATAATTCACCCCTCCACTTT	CASSPDPGAFYNSPLHF
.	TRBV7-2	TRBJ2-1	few	TGTGCCAGCAGCTTGCAGTGGGGTGAGCAGTTCTTC	CASSLQWGEQFF
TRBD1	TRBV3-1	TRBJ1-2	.	TGTGCCAGCAGCCAAGGGAACAGGGGGAACTATGGCTACACCTTC	CASSQGNRGNYGYTF
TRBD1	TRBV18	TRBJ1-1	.	TGTGCCAGCTCACCGGGACAGCCAAGTATGAACACTGAAGCTTTCTTT	CASSPGQPSMNTEAFF
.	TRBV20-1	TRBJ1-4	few	TGCAGTGCTGGCGCACATGCAACTAATGAAAAACTGTTTTTT	CSAGAHATNEKLFF
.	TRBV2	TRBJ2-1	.	TGTGCCAGCAGTGAAGGCCTTAGCTCCTACAATGAGCAGTTCTTC	CASSEGLSSYNEQFF
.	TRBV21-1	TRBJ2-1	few	TGTGCCAGCAGCCCAACTGTGAACGGGGATGAGGCCCACAATGAGCAGTTCTTC	CASSPTVNGDEAHNEQFF
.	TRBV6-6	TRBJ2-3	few	TGTGCCAGCAGTTACTCGTGGCGGAATACGCAGTATTTT	CASSYSWRNTQYF
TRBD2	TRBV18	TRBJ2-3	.	TGTGCCAGCTCATCGACGACTAGCGGCACAGATACGCAGTATTTT	CASSSTTSGTDTQYF
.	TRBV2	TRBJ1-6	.	TGTGCCAGCAGTGGACAGTCGCATAATTCACCCCTCCACTTT	CASSGQSHNSPLHF
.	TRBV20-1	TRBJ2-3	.	TGCAGTGCCCAACCGGGTAAGCGGGCCTACACAGATACGCAGTATTTT	CSAQPGKRAYTDTQYF
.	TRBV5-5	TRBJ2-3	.	TGTGCCAGCAGCTTGAGGGAAGAGCGCACAGATACGCAGTATTTT	CASSLREERTDTQYF
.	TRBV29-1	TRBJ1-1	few	TGCAGCGTTGAAGGAGGCAGCCTTTACGCTTTCTTT	CSVEGGSLYAFF
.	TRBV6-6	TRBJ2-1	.	TGTGCCAGCTCACAACCCCCGGGGGACAATGAGCAGTTCTTC	CASSQPPGDNEQFF
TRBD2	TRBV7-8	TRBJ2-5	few	TGTGCCAGCAGCCCGAGAACTAGCGCGCGGGGAGAGACCCAGTACTTC	CASSPRTSARGETQYF
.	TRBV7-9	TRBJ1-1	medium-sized	TGTGCCAGCAGCTTAGCCGAAGGGATGAACACTGAAGCTTTCTTT	CASSLAEGMNTEAFF
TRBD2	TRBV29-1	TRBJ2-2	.	TGCAGCGTAATCCGACTAGCGGGGGGGCCGGACACCGGGGAGCTGTTTTTT	CSVIRLAGGPDTGELFF
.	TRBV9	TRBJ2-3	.	TGTGCCAGCAGCCCGGCAGGTGGAGATACGCAGTATTTT	CASSPAGGDTQYF
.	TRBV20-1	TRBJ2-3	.	TGCAGTGCTCGAAGGTCGGGGGTTACAGATACGCAGTATTTT	CSARRSGVTDTQYF
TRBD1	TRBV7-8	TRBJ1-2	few	TGTGCCAGCAGCAAACCGGGACAGGTCTATGGCTACACCTTC	CASSKPGQVYGYTF
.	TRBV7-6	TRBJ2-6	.	TGTGCCAGCGGAGAAGGTGCCTCTGGGGCCAACGTCCTGACTTTC	CASGEGASGANVLTF
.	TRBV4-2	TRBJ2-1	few	TGTGCCAGCAGCCAAGTTCGGCAACACAATGAGCAGTTCTTC	CASSQVRQHNEQFF
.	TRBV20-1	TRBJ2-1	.	TGCAGTGCTAGTACCGGAGGGGATGAGCAGTTCTTC	CSASTGGDEQFF
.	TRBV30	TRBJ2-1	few	TGTGCCTGGAGTGTAAAGTACCGGCAGGGGAGTCACAATGAGCAGTTCTTC	CAWSVKYRQGSHNEQFF
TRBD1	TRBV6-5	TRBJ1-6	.	TGTGCCAGCAAAAGACAGGGGCAGGATTCGCCCCTCCACTTT	CASKRQGQDSPLHF
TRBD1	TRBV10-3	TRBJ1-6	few	TGTGCCATCAGTGAGTCGAACAGGGGCCGTTTGGGATCACCCCTCCACTTT	CAISESNRGRLGSPLHF
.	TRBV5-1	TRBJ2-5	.	TGCGCCAGCAGCTTGGACCCGCCTAGGTACCAGTACTTC	CASSLDPPRYQYF
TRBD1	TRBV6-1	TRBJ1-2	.	TGTGCCAGCAGTGAAGATGGGACAGCCCCCTATGGCTACACCTTC	CASSEDGTAPYGYTF
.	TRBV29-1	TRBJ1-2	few	TGCAGCGTTGAAGGTTCGACAGTTAGAGGCTACACCTTC	CSVEGSTVRGYTF